This TCR beta chain came from a study of siplizumab effects on memory and regulatory T cells. Points from the study as a whole: A major contribution to the alloresponse seemed to be made by naive T cells, which seemed more diverse than memory cells.

In the mixed lymphocyte reaction, cells were cocultured for 5 to 6 days at 37°C. TCR templates, around 100,000 per sample, were assayed. The table came from immunoSEQ multiplex PCR; TCRdb's copy has only in-frame clones and leaves some out. Among about 9,900 clones listed, around two fifths were seen once. This clone was seen more than once but under ten times. Its target is unknown. CDR3 length: 14 amino acids. V gave up 5 bases and J gave up 6 bases, with 14 bases separating them. Germline CDR1 is LNHDA and CDR2 is SQIVND (reference sequence). The origin of this receptor is a human donor in good health; the cells came from an allogeneic mixed lymphocyte reaction. V gene TRBV19 combines with J gene TRBJ2-1; no reliable D call. Sequenced material: CFSE-low (dividing) CD4+ T cells sorted from an allogeneic mixed lymphocyte reaction. The CDR3 protein is CASSAAVRVNEQFF. In nucleotides, the CDR3 is TGTGCCAGTAGTGCGGCGGTCCGGGTCAATGAGCAGTTCTTC.